What follows are 8 T cell receptor beta chains derived from one specimen sequenced in a study of blood T cell repertoires in COVID-19. Sequenced by immunoSEQ multiplex PCR; TCRdb stores in-frame clones only, minus some. This sample has approximately 240,000 clones, with 84% found just once. Specimen: peripheral blood. The receptors here all came from a woman between 40 and 55 years old who had recovered from COVID-19.

The rearrangement uses TRBV6-2 or TRBV6-3 and TRBJ2-1, with 11 bases lining up with TRBD1. Germline CDR1 and CDR2: MNHEY and SVGEGT. The trim removed 5 bases at V and 8 bases at J, leaving 8 bases unmatched. The CDR3 loop spans 15 amino acids. The CDR3 DNA reads as TGTGCCAGCAGTACACCAAGGACAGGGGGCGATGAGCAGTTCTTC. Translating gives CASSTPRTGGDEQFF.

The V gene is TRBV28, the J gene TRBJ2-7; D possibly corresponds to TRBD2 (6 bases). The CDR3 is made up of 12 amino acids. Germline-derived CDR1 and CDR2 are MDHEN and SYDVKM. Trimming cost V 6 bases and J 2 bases, with 8 bases left between them. In nucleotides, the CDR3 is TGTGCCAGCAGGGAGGGGACCTACGAGCAGTACTTC. Encoded protein: CASREGTYEQYF.

CDR3 region: CASTALGQSFSGANVLTF. The CDR3 DNA sequence: TGTGCCAGTACCGCTTTGGGACAATCCTTCTCTGGGGCCAACGTCCTGACTTTC. The rearrangement uses TRBV19 and TRBJ2-6; D is perhaps TRBD1 (6 bases). The CDR3 spans 18 residues. Germline V gene data show CDR1 as LNHDA and CDR2 as SQIVND (reference sequence). Between the trimmed V and J ends, which lost 7 bases and 0 bases, there was a span of 19 bases.

This clone occurred a few times. In DNA, the CDR3 is TGTGCCAGCAGCGTCGGTGCCGTGGACACCATATATTTT. Protein product: CASSVGAVDTIYF. V and J are TRBV11-2 and TRBJ1-3; no reliable D call. From germline, CDR1 is SGHAT and CDR2 FQNNGV. Deletions cut 5 bases from V and 8 bases from J, with 13 bases between. This CDR3 comprises 13 residues.

This clone was recorded only once. The chain carries TRBV7-2 and TRBJ2-1; 9 positions agree with TRBD2. The CDR3 totals 16 residues. CDR1 and CDR2 from the germline V gene are SGHTA and FQGNSA. Unmatched junction bases numbered 13, after V lost 5 bases and J lost 8 bases. The CDR3 DNA reads TGTGCCAGCAGCCCGATGATGCGGGGGGGTTCGGATGAGCAGTTCTTC. It yields the protein CASSPMMRGGSDEQFF.

This clone was observed a few times. CDR3 in DNA: TGTGCCAGCAGCTTGGGCGTAGCGGGGGTGGGTGAAGAGACCCAGTACTTC. Protein: CASSLGVAGVGEETQYF. This chain connects TRBV7-3 to TRBJ2-5, with 9 bases aligning to TRBD2. The CDR3 runs 17 residues. Per germline, CDR1 SGHTA and CDR2 FQGTGA. Trimming removed 3 bases from V and 3 bases from J; junction bases left unmatched: 11.

This chain uses TRBV30 with TRBJ1-2; D unresolved. Germline V gives CDR1 GTSNPN, CDR2 SVGIG (reference sequence). Between the trimmed V and J ends, which lost 3 bases and 4 bases, there was a span of 21 bases. The CDR3 runs to 16 residues. The CDR3 DNA reads TGTGCCTGGAGGCTCAGTCTAGGTACGAGTAGCTATGGCTACACCTTC. Translated: CAWRLSLGTSSYGYTF.

The genes are TRBV28 and TRBJ2-5; 9 bases are a match to TRBD1. CDR3 size: 15 residues. The V gene's germline CDR1 is MDHEN and CDR2 SYDVKM. V was pared by 4 bases and J by 5 bases, with 8 bases of the junction left unmatched. The CDR3 region is CASSSDRGHTETQYF. CDR3 nucleotides: TGTGCCAGCAGTTCGGACAGGGGCCATACGGAGACCCAGTACTTC.